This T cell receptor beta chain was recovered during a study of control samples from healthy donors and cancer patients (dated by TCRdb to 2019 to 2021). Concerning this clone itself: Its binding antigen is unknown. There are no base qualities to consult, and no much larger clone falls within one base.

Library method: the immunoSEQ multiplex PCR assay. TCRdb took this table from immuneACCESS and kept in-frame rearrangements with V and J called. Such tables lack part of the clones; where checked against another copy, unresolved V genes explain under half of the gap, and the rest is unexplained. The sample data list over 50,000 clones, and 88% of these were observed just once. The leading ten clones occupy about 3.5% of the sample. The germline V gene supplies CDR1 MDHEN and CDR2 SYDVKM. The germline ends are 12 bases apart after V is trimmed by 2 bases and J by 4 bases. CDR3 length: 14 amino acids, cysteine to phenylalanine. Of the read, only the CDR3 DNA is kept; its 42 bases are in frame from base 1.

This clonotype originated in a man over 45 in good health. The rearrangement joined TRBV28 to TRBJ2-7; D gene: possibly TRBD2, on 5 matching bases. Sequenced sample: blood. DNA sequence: TGTGCCAGCAGTTTAGTCAGCGGCCTATACGAGCAGTACTTC. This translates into CASSLVSGLYEQYF.